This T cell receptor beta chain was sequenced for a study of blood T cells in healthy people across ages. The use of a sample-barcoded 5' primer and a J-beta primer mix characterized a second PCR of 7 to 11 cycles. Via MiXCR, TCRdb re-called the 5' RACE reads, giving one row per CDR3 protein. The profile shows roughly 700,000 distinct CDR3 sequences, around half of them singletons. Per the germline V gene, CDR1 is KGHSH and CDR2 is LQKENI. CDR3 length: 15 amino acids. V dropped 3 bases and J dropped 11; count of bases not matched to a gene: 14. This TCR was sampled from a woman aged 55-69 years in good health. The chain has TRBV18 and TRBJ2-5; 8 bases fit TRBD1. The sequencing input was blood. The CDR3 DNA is TGTGCCAGCTCACCGGGGACAGGTCCTTACAATGAGCAGTACTTC. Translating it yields CASSPGTGPYNEQYF.